The rows below give T cell receptor beta chains drawn from one sample of a study of human T cells and chemical hapten exposure. Each CDR3 protein is one row after TCRdb ran MiXCR on the RACE reads. The table includes 45,000 to 60,000 distinct CDR3 sequences, about 9.3% detected once. The specimen was whole blood, collected in connection with sensitization to the hapten diphenylcyclopropenone (DPC). Receptors were obtained from a woman aged 40 to 50 with alopecia areata. Some clones in this sample may be carry-over from other donors' samples. Each CDR3 is given with its conserved first and last residue. A D gene is named only where the DNA matches it firmly. Only part of the rows carry a size: once, few, many, or a class if the clone is expanded.

>TRBJ1-1|14|many|-|TRBV28
CASSLFSRNTEAFF
TGTGCCAGCAGTTTATTCAGCCGGAACACTGAAGCTTTCTTT
>TRBJ2-2|13|many|-|TRBV29-1
CSVGDTYTGELFF
TGCAGCGTTGGAGACACCTACACCGGGGAGCTGTTTTTT
>TRBJ2-7|12|few|TRBD1|TRBV28
CASRGQAYEQYF
TGTGCCAGCAGAGGACAGGCCTACGAGCAGTACTTC
>TRBJ2-1|14|few|-|TRBV27
CASTTGGLYNEQFF
TGTGCCAGCACCACAGGCGGGCTCTACAATGAGCAGTTCTTC
>TRBJ1-1|15|few|-|TRBV6-1
CASSLTSKGITEAFF
TGTGCCAGCAGCCTGACGAGTAAGGGCATCACTGAAGCTTTCTTT
>TRBJ1-1|12|few|-|TRBV2
CASSERALEAFF
TGTGCCAGCAGTGAAAGGGCGTTGGAAGCTTTCTTT
>TRBJ2-3|12|few|-|TRBV30
CAWSPNTDTQYF
TGTGCCTGGAGTCCGAACACAGATACGCAGTATTTT
>TRBJ2-7|15|few|-|TRBV5-1
CASSLIRDFRGEQYF
TGCGCCAGCAGCTTAATCCGGGATTTTCGGGGGGAGCAGTACTTC
>TRBJ2-2|15|-|-|TRBV3-1
CASSPWRENTGELFF
TGTGCCAGCAGCCCGTGGAGGGAGAACACCGGGGAGCTGTTTTTT
>TRBJ1-2|13|many|-|TRBV20-1
CSAIDRRAYGYTF
TGCAGTGCGATAGACAGGCGCGCCTATGGCTACACCTTC
>TRBJ2-3|16|few|-|TRBV9
CASSVAGRTSTDTQYF
TGTGCCAGCAGCGTAGCTGGAAGGACTAGCACAGATACGCAGTATTTT
>TRBJ2-7|15|many|-|TRBV4-3
CASSQDPGSSYEQYF
TGCGCCAGCAGCCAAGACCCGGGGAGCTCCTACGAGCAGTACTTC
>TRBJ1-6|12|many|-|TRBV6-5
CASSYSSSPLHF
TGTGCCAGCAGTTACTCGAGTTCACCCCTCCACTTT
>TRBJ1-4|14|-|-|TRBV5-1
CASRRTGWGEKLFF
TGCGCCAGCAGGCGCACAGGGTGGGGTGAAAAACTGTTTTTT
>TRBJ2-7|13|many|TRBD1|TRBV4-1
CASSQGQFYEQYF
TGCGCCAGCAGTCAGGGACAGTTTTACGAGCAGTACTTC
>TRBJ2-7|15|few|TRBD2|TRBV3-1
CASSQKSGGLYEQYF
TGTGCCAGCAGCCAAAAAAGCGGGGGTCTCTACGAGCAGTACTTC
>TRBJ2-3|10|many|-|TRBV29-1
CSVAEFTQYF
TGCAGCGTAGCAGAGTTTACGCAGTATTTT
>TRBJ2-7|14|many|-|TRBV5-4
CASSLPGSAYEQYF
TGTGCCAGCAGCTTGCCAGGGTCAGCCTACGAGCAGTACTTC
>TRBJ1-2|15|many|-|TRBV20-1
CSAKGEEGSNYGYTF
TGCAGTGCCAAAGGCGAGGAGGGGTCTAACTATGGCTACACCTTC
>TRBJ1-1|14|many|-|TRBV20-1
CSARVWTANTEAFF
TGCAGTGCTAGAGTCTGGACAGCTAACACTGAAGCTTTCTTT
>TRBJ2-1|14|many|TRBD2|TRBV7-8
CASSLGTSGNEQFF
TGTGCCAGCAGCTTAGGTACTAGCGGAAATGAGCAGTTCTTC
>TRBJ2-1|14|many|TRBD2|TRBV20-1
CSARVPGGANEQFF
TGCAGTGCTAGAGTCCCCGGGGGGGCCAATGAGCAGTTCTTC
>TRBJ2-1|16|few|TRBD2|TRBV9
CASSPSGVGFYNEQFF
TGTGCCAGCAGCCCTAGCGGGGTCGGCTTCTACAATGAGCAGTTCTTC
>TRBJ1-2|14|many|-|TRBV3-1
CASSQDLDSYGYTF
TGTGCCAGCAGCCAAGATCTGGACAGCTATGGCTACACCTTC
>TRBJ1-3|13|many|-|TRBV7-6
CASSLREGNTIYF
TGTGCCAGCAGCTTACGGGAAGGAAACACCATATATTTT
>TRBJ2-7|17|-|TRBD2|TRBV4-2
CASSQDLARGVPYEQYF
TGTGCCAGCAGCCAAGATCTAGCGCGGGGGGTACCCTACGAGCAGTACTTC
>TRBJ1-1|16|many|-|TRBV12-3/TRBV12-4
CASDFGLGRLNTEAFF
TGTGCCAGTGACTTTGGTTTGGGACGATTGAACACTGAAGCTTTCTTT
>TRBJ1-6|13|many|-|TRBV29-1
CSVARGEGSPLHF
TGCAGCGTTGCGAGGGGGGAGGGATCACCCCTCCACTTT
>TRBJ2-4|16|many|-|TRBV27
CASAWTAIIAKNIQYF
TGTGCCAGTGCCTGGACGGCGATTATAGCCAAAAACATTCAGTACTTC
>TRBJ2-4|14|-|-|TRBV7-2
CASSLGGGKNIQYF
TGTGCCAGCAGCTTAGGAGGGGGCAAAAACATTCAGTACTTC
>TRBJ1-5|13|-|-|TRBV29-1
CSARQNSNQPQHF
TGCAGCGCGAGACAGAATAGCAATCAGCCCCAGCATTTT
>TRBJ2-6|17|-|-|TRBV5-1
CASSLGTLSSGANVLTF
TGCGCCAGCAGCTTAGGGACGCTCAGCTCTGGGGCCAACGTCCTGACTTTC
>TRBJ1-1|13|-|-|TRBV3-1
CASSQTGNTEAFF
TGTGCCAGCAGCCAGACAGGGAACACTGAAGCTTTCTTT
>TRBJ1-6|15|few|-|TRBV7-2
CASSVKGRDNSPLHF
TGTGCCAGCAGCGTAAAGGGACGGGATAATTCACCCCTCCACTTT
>TRBJ1-1|14|few|-|TRBV3-1
CASSQDEGRGAAFF
TGTGCCAGCAGCCAAGATGAGGGCCGAGGGGCGGCTTTCTTT
>TRBJ2-7|13|many|-|TRBV27
CASSAPPGIEQYF
TGTGCCAGCAGCGCCCCCCCCGGGATCGAGCAGTACTTC
>TRBJ2-7|13|many|-|TRBV27
CASTNGQLYEQYF
TGTGCCAGCACGAACGGACAGCTCTACGAGCAGTACTTC
>TRBJ1-3|15|many|-|TRBV15
CATSRGYSSGNTIYF
TGTGCCACCAGCAGAGGGTACAGCTCTGGAAACACCATATATTTT
>TRBJ2-3|11|many|-|TRBV4-1
CASSQEGTQYF
TGCGCCAGCAGCCAAGAAGGCACGCAGTATTTT
>TRBJ1-4|14|many|-|TRBV4-3
CASSLEGEGEKLFF
TGCGCCAGCAGCCTAGAGGGAGAGGGTGAAAAACTGTTTTTT
>TRBJ2-3|15|many|TRBD2|TRBV5-4
CASPGLAESTDTQYF
TGTGCCAGCCCTGGACTAGCGGAAAGCACAGATACGCAGTATTTT
>TRBJ1-1|14|once|-|TRBV6-6
CASSYSRDSFEAFF
TGTGCCAGCAGTTACTCAAGGGACTCCTTTGAAGCTTTCTTT
>TRBJ1-4|13|-|-|TRBV5-1
CASSLQDSNKLFF
TGCGCCAGCAGCTTACAGGACTCAAACAAACTGTTTTTT
>TRBJ2-2|18|many|TRBD2|TRBV7-2
CASSRWTSGIEGTGELFF
TGTGCCAGCAGCCGCTGGACTAGCGGGATCGAGGGCACCGGGGAGCTGTTTTTT
>TRBJ1-4|12|many|TRBD1|TRBV10-3
CASTGGGEKLFF
TGTGCCTCGACAGGGGGCGGCGAAAAACTGTTTTTT
>TRBJ1-2|14|few|TRBD1|TRBV6-1
CASNPGQGTYGYTF
TGTGCCAGCAACCCGGGACAGGGGACCTATGGCTACACCTTC
>TRBJ2-7|17|-|TRBD1|TRBV5-6
CASSLPRRQGPAYEQYF
TGTGCCAGCAGCTTGCCCAGAAGACAGGGACCAGCCTACGAGCAGTACTTC
>TRBJ2-7|14|-|-|TRBV9
CASSVGNTNYEQYF
TGTGCCAGCAGCGTAGGGAACACCAACTACGAGCAGTACTTC
>TRBJ1-1|14|many|-|TRBV14
CASSQVALNTEAFF
TGTGCCAGCAGCCAAGTGGCCTTGAACACTGAAGCTTTCTTT
>TRBJ2-1|13|-|-|TRBV7-2
CASSLVVSGEQFF
TGTGCCAGCAGCCTCGTTGTATCGGGTGAGCAGTTCTTC
>TRBJ1-6|15|many|-|TRBV2
CASRQPGAYNSPLHF
TGTGCCAGCAGACAACCGGGAGCTTATAATTCACCCCTCCACTTT
>TRBJ2-2|14|-|-|TRBV6-5
CASRGGLNTGELFF
TGTGCCAGCAGGGGGGGCCTGAACACCGGGGAGCTGTTTTTT
>TRBJ2-5|17|few|-|TRBV12-5
CASGNRVGTVPMETQYF
TGTGCTAGTGGTAACCGCGTGGGGACGGTGCCTATGGAGACCCAGTACTTC
>TRBJ1-1|13|many|-|TRBV9
CASSPYYNTEAFF
TGTGCCAGCAGCCCTTATTATAACACTGAAGCTTTCTTT
>TRBJ1-3|15|few|-|TRBV20-1
CSARGDPSSGNTIYF
TGCAGTGCTAGAGGCGATCCCTCCTCCGGAAACACCATATATTTT
>TRBJ1-6|14|few|TRBD1|TRBV28
CASIQGAGNSPLHF
TGTGCCAGCATTCAGGGGGCTGGGAATTCACCCCTCCACTTT
>TRBJ1-2|14|many|-|TRBV25-1
CASSEYPGPYGYTF
TGTGCCAGCAGTGAATACCCGGGGCCCTATGGCTACACCTTC
>TRBJ2-2|14|many|-|TRBV6-1
CASSAVQATGELFF
TGTGCCAGCAGTGCAGTACAGGCCACCGGGGAGCTGTTTTTT
>TRBJ1-2|13|few|-|TRBV11-2
CASSLDKHYGYTF
TGTGCCAGCAGCCTAGACAAACACTATGGCTACACCTTC
>TRBJ2-2|16|medium-sized|TRBD1|TRBV19
CASRKDRAANTGELFF
TGTGCCAGTAGAAAGGACAGGGCAGCGAACACCGGGGAGCTGTTTTTT